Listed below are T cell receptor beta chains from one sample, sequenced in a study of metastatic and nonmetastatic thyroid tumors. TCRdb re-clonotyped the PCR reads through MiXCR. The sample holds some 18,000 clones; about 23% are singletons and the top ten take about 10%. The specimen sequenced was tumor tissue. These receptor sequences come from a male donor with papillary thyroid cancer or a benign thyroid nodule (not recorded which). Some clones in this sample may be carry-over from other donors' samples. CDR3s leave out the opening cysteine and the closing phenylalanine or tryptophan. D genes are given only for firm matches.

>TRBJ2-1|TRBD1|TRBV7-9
ASSLGGGGQGRNEQF
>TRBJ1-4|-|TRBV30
AWSVLREKLF
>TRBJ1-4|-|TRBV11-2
ASSAGTRTTTV
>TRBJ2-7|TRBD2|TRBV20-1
SARGSSGRAYEQY
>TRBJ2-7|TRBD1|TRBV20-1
SAPKTGSRGEQY
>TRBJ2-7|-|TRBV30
AWRGTGLLYEQY
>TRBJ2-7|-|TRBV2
ASSPGGKYEQY
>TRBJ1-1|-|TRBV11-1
ASSQNTEAF
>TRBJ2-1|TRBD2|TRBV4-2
ASSLRAGAYNEQF
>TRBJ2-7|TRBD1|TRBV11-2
ANSLVPGQGIREQY
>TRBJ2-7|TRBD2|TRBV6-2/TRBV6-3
ASRTSSGVTYEQY
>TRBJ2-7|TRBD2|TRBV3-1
ASNPGGTDEQY
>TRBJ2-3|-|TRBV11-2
ASSLGWESDTQY
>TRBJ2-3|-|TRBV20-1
SASAATDTQY
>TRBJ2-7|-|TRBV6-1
ASRPGDLTYEQY
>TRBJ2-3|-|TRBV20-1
SALTGGIETDTQY